Shown below are 9 T cell receptor beta chains from a single sample sequenced in a study of PD-1 blockade in classical Hodgkin lymphoma. The protocol was immunoSEQ multiplex PCR, while the TCRdb copy is restricted to in-frame clones and leaves out a portion. The repertoire holds about 30,000 clones, with 88% as singletons. The time point denotes: newly diagnosed, previously untreated cHL patient sample. Using magnetic negative selection, the CD4+ T cells were separated out of thawed PBMCs. Sequences were obtained from CD4+ T cells from blood. The origin of the receptors is a human donor with classical Hodgkin lymphoma.

The chain joins TRBV18 to TRBJ2-5; 9 positions agree with TRBD1. Germline V gene sequence: CDR1 KGHSH, CDR2 LQKENI. The CDR3 runs to 17 residues. The J segment lost 1 base and the V segment lost 0 bases, leaving 6 bases of the junction unmatched. This chain's CDR3 is CASSPPGGQGFQETQYF. Written as DNA, the CDR3 is TGTGCCAGCTCACCACCGGGGGGACAGGGCTTCCAAGAGACCCAGTACTTC.

V is TRBV11-2 and J is TRBJ2-3; D is undetermined. Per the germline V gene, CDR1 is SGHAT and CDR2 is FQNNGV. The CDR3 is 15 residues long. Trimming removed 5 bases from V and 6 bases from J, with 18 bases in between. The CDR3 loop reads CASSLIANSEDTQYF. The CDR3 DNA follows: TGTGCCAGCAGCCTCATAGCCAACTCAGAGGATACGCAGTATTTT.

The CDR3 DNA sequence: TGTGCCAGCAGCTTAACCGGGACAGCTAGGGAAAAACTGTTTTTT. This codes for CASSLTGTAREKLFF. The chain carries TRBV7-9 and TRBJ1-4; 7 bases align to TRBD1. CDR3 size: 15 residues. The germline V gene encodes CDR1 SEHNR and CDR2 FQNEAQ (reference sequence). V lost 2 bases, J lost 8 bases, and 8 bases stayed unmatched.

The J gene is TRBJ2-1, the V gene TRBV27; possibly TRBD1 or TRBD2 for D (5 bases each). The germline CDR1 and CDR2 sequences are MNHEY and SMNVEV (reference sequence). The CDR3 sequence is 12 residues long. V gave up 5 bases and J gave up 11 bases, with 13 bases separating them. The CDR3 protein is CASSPEWGQQFF. CDR3 DNA sequence: TGTGCCAGCAGTCCAGAGTGGGGACAGCAGTTCTTC.

The chain has TRBV21-1 and TRBJ1-2. TRBV21-1 is shown as a pseudogene. This CDR3 has 12 amino acids. CDR3 nucleotide sequence: TGTGCCACCGAAGACAGGACTAATGGCTACACCTTC. Its translation is CATEDRTNGYTF.

This chain connects TRBV28 to TRBJ1-1; D is ambiguous. The CDR3 spans 12 residues. CDR1 is MDHEN, CDR2 SYDVKM, per germline. V lost 5 bases and J 11 bases, leaving 15 bases between the germline ends. The CDR3 nucleotides are TGTGCCAGCAGTCCGGTCGGGCGAGGGGCTTTCTTT. It specifies CASSPVGRGAFF.

The rearrangement uses TRBV10-1 and TRBJ2-3; maybe TRBD2 (6 bases). Trimming left V 4 bases short and J 10 bases short, with 12 bases between. The CDR3 consists of 12 residues. CDR1 is WNHNN and CDR2 is SYGVQD in the germline V gene (reference sequence). The CDR3, as DNA: TGCGCCAGCAGTGCTGGGGGGACTGCGCAGTATTTT. The encoded protein is CASSAGGTAQYF.

This rearrangement joins TRBV19 to TRBJ2-5, with D tentatively TRBD2 (6 bases). Germline CDR1 and CDR2: LNHDA and SQIVND (reference sequence). The CDR3 has 13 residues. V lost 6 bases to trimming and J lost 6 bases, with 14 bases between them. DNA of the CDR3: TGTGCCAGTAGCACTAGCAGGGCCCAGACCCAGTACTTC. This encodes CASSTSRAQTQYF.

The chain couples TRBV7-9 to TRBJ2-5; no reliable D call. V lost 5 bases and J lost 3, with 10 bases in between. CDR3 length equals 13 residues. CDR1 is SEHNR, CDR2 FQNEAQ, per germline (reference sequence). The CDR3 nucleotides read TGTGCCAGCAGCCAGATGGGTAAAGAGACCCAGTACTTC. It codes for CASSQMGKETQYF.